Listed here is a single T cell receptor (beta chain). No antigen is known for it. This sample was taken from a study of T cells in Graves' hyperthyroidism and ophthalmopathy. The CDR3 extends over 15 amino acids. The V end lost 3 bases, the J end lost 4 bases, and 15 bases lay between the germline ends. RNA transcripts gave rise to amplified TCR beta CDR3 regions. RT-PCR in the first round (using the HTBI primer set) targeted the TCR CDR3. TCRdb reanalysed the multiplex PCR reads using MiXCR and keeps one entry per CDR3 protein. The table has approximately 720,000 distinct CDR3 sequences, around 19% seen once. The study excluded patients with uncontrolled infection, other autoimmune disease, pregnancy or lactation. Each diagnosis drew on symptoms, thyroxine, TRAb, thyroid ultrasound and orbital computed tomography findings. Broader study findings: The model foresaw ophthalmopathy a median approximately 6.3 months prior to onset.

The sequenced sample consisted of blood. This TCR derives from a woman in her forties or fifties with Graves' hyperthyroidism that later progressed to Graves' ophthalmopathy. The chain combines TRBV12-3 or TRBV12-4 with TRBJ1-2; no definite D call. The CDR3 nucleotides read TGTGCCAGCAGTTTCCAATATGGGCTGGGCTATGGCTACACCTTC. Encoded protein: CASSFQYGLGYGYTF.